The 22 T cell receptor beta chains below were found in one sample sequenced in a study of blood T cell repertoires in COVID-19. Sequencing was performed with immunoSEQ multiplex PCR; in TCRdb, only in-frame clones are kept and a portion is missing. The sample includes around 250,000 clones, 82% seen only once; the top ten take 5%. Source material: PBMCs or T cells enriched from blood (not recorded which). These receptors came from a man aged 35-49 years who had been exposed to COVID-19.

The chain employs TRBV2 and TRBJ1-2; TRBD1 aligns across 9 bases. The CDR3 consists of 15 residues. Trimming removed 9 bases from V and 6 bases from J; junction bases left unmatched: 14. Germline loops: CDR1 SNHLY, CDR2 FYNNEI. The CDR3 sequence is CASKEIRDRAHGYTF. The CDR3, as DNA: TGTGCCAGTAAAGAGATACGGGACAGGGCCCATGGCTACACCTTC.

The V and J genes are TRBV6-4 and TRBJ2-3, with D perhaps TRBD2 (5 bases). Germline V gives CDR1 MRHNA, CDR2 SNTAGT. V was pared by 9 bases and J by 0 bases, with 13 bases between. This CDR3 contains 14 residues. The CDR3 DNA reads TGTGCCAGAAAGGACTGTTCTAGCACAGATACGCAGTATTTT. This translates into CARKDCSSTDTQYF.

The chain carries TRBV25-1 and TRBJ2-7, with a weak D call TRBD1 (6 bases). CDR3 length equals 16 residues. Germline V lookup: CDR1 MGHDK, CDR2 SYGVNS. Trimming took 1 base from V and 4 from J, leaving 17 bases between them. CDR3 sequence (DNA): TGTGCCAGCAGTGAATCCGGACGTAGCAGGGGTTACGAGCAGTACTTC. The encoded protein is CASSESGRSRGYEQYF.

This clone was picked up one time. CDR3 in DNA: TGCGCCAGCAGTGAGAATGTGGGAGGGTGGAACGAGCAGTACTTC. It yields the protein CASSENVGGWNEQYF. J is TRBJ2-7 and V is TRBV10-1, with TRBD2 matching 7 bases. This CDR3 has 15 residues. Germline CDR1 WNHNN, CDR2 SYGVQD (reference sequence). The V gene end was trimmed by 2 bases and the J gene end by 5 bases; junction bases not matched to a gene: 9.

The sample holds a few counts of this clone. This chain joins TRBV18 and TRBJ1-4; no clear D. Germline V gene sequence: CDR1 KGHSH, CDR2 LQKENI. Between the trimmed V and J ends, which lost 3 bases and 5 bases, there was a span of 7 bases. This CDR3 contains 13 residues. The CDR3 here is CASSPPLNEKLFF. DNA of the CDR3: TGTGCCAGCTCACCCCCGTTGAATGAAAAACTGTTTTTT. Complete variable domain (other parts from reference TRBV18 and TRBJ1-4): NAGVMQNPRHLVRRRGQEARLRCSPMKGHSHVYWYRQLPEEGLKFMVYLQKENIIDESGMPKERFSAEFPKEGPSILRIQQVVRGDSAAYFCASSPPLNEKLFFGSGTQLSVL.

This clone showed up just once. Here the CDR3 DNA reads TGTGCCAGCAGCTTGAACAGAGATCCGAGCTCCTATAATTCACCCCTCCACTTT. Residues: CASSLNRDPSSYNSPLHF. The chain employs TRBV5-8 and TRBJ1-6, with D unclear. The CDR3 totals 18 residues. The germline V gene encodes CDR1 SGHTS and CDR2 YDEGEE. Deletions cut 1 base from V and 0 bases from J, with 14 bases between.

The chain links TRBV30 to TRBJ2-3; 10 bases are shared with TRBD2. V gave up 2 bases and J gave up 2 bases; unmatched junction bases: 4. Germline V lookup: CDR1 GTSNPN, CDR2 SVGIG (reference sequence). The CDR3 is 15 amino acids. The CDR3 region has the DNA TGTGCCTGGAGTACCGGGACTAGCGACACAGATACGCAGTATTTT. Translating it yields CAWSTGTSDTDTQYF.

The chain carries TRBV24-1 and TRBJ2-7, with D perhaps TRBD1 (5 bases). Germline CDR1 KGHDR, CDR2 SFDVKD. The CDR3 totals 10 residues. V lost 10 bases to trimming and J lost 7 bases, with 10 bases between them. CDR3 sequence: CATEAGEQYF. CDR3 sequence (DNA): TGTGCCACAGAGGCAGGGGAGCAGTACTTC.

CDR3 loop: CASSTSGGRNEQFF. Written as DNA, the CDR3 is TGTGCCAGTAGTACTAGCGGGGGAAGGAATGAGCAGTTCTTC. The gene calls are TRBV19 and TRBJ2-1, with 10 bases that match TRBD2. J gave up 7 bases and V 4 bases, and 4 bases lay outside the gene matches. The CDR3 has 14 amino acids. Germline-derived CDR1 and CDR2 are LNHDA and SQIVND (reference sequence).

V gene TRBV6-5 combines with J gene TRBJ1-1, with a weak D call TRBD1 (5 bases). Germline V gives CDR1 MNHEY, CDR2 SVGAGI. Trimming shortened V by 7 bases and J by 2 bases, and 17 bases separated the two germline ends. The CDR3 runs to 15 residues. This CDR3 reads CASKWGEITNTEAFF. DNA for the CDR3: TGTGCCAGCAAGTGGGGCGAGATAACAAACACTGAAGCTTTCTTT.

The chain recombines TRBV5-1 with TRBJ2-1; maybe TRBD2 (6 bases). The CDR3 consists of 16 residues. CDR1 SGHRS and CDR2 YFSETQ come from the germline V gene. With 2 bases removed from V and 4 bases from J, the gap between germline ends came to 16 bases. CDR3 bases: TGCGCCAGCAGCTTAGGGCGACTAGGCCTTTACAATGAGCAGTTCTTC. It yields the protein CASSLGRLGLYNEQFF.

There are a few counts of this clone. The V call is TRBV5-1, the J call TRBJ2-7; TRBD2 agrees at 7 bases. CDR3 size: 15 residues. The trim removed 7 bases at V and 2 bases at J, leaving 12 bases unmatched. Germline loops: CDR1 SGHRS, CDR2 YFSETQ. The CDR3 DNA follows: TGCGCCAGCCAGAAGTCAAGCGGGAACGCCTACGAGCAGTACTTC. Its protein is CASQKSSGNAYEQYF.

The rearrangement uses TRBV3-1 (or the pseudogene TRBV3-2) and TRBJ1-5; a possible D gene is TRBD1 (6 bases). This CDR3 spans 14 amino acids. The ends were cut back, 1 base at V and 6 bases at J, with 10 bases in the middle. Germline values: CDR1 LGHDT, CDR2 YNNKEL (reference sequence). The CDR3 DNA is TGTGCCAGCAGCCAAGGGGGGCGCGGTCAGCCCCAGCATTTT. Translation: CASSQGGRGQPQHF.

The chain couples TRBV10-3 to TRBJ2-7, with 8 bases identical to TRBD2. After removal of 4 bases from V and 6 bases from J, the junction contained 8 bases not matched to a gene. This CDR3 is 14 amino acids long. Germline V gene lookup returns CDR1 ENHRY and CDR2 SYGVKD. CDR3 sequence: CAISAPGGISEQYF. CDR3 sequence (DNA): TGTGCCATCAGTGCGCCGGGAGGGATAAGCGAGCAGTACTTC.

The table lists this clone with a count of one. The chain combines TRBV3-1 (or the pseudogene TRBV3-2) with TRBJ2-1, with D perhaps TRBD1 (7 bases). Germline V CDR1 and CDR2: LGHDT, YNNKEL (reference sequence). V lost 4 bases and J 7 bases, leaving 14 bases between the germline ends. The length of the CDR3 is 14 residues. In DNA form, the CDR3 reads TGTGCCAGCAGCCTAGAGACAGGGACTAATGAGCAGTTCTTC. It codes for CASSLETGTNEQFF.

This chain joins TRBV5-1 and TRBJ1-1; D uncertain. The V end was cut by 0 bases, the J end by 6 bases, with 9 bases between. Germline values: CDR1 SGHRS, CDR2 YFSETQ. This CDR3 region has 13 residues. Written as DNA, the CDR3 is TGCGCCAGCAGCTTGGATGGACTAGCTGAAGCTTTCTTT. This translates into CASSLDGLAEAFF. The full variable domain, in which reference TRBV5-1 and TRBJ1-1 provide the parts outside the CDR3, is KAGVTQTPRYLIKTRGQQVTLSCSPISGHRSVSWYQQTPGQGLQFLFEYFSETQRNKGNFPGRFSGRQFSNSRSEMNVSTLELGDSALYLCASSLDGLAEAFFGQGTRLTVV.

The V call is TRBV7-6, the J call TRBJ1-4; possible D gene TRBD1, 6 bases. This CDR3 is built from 15 residues. The germline gives CDR1 SGHVS, CDR2 FNYEAQ. The ends were cut back, 1 base at V and 4 bases at J, with 10 bases in the middle. CDR3 sequence reads: CASSLGAGVNEKLFF. DNA of the CDR3: TGTGCCAGCAGCTTAGGGGCAGGGGTTAATGAAAAACTGTTTTTT.

Points on this clone: Other DNA sequences within the sample encode an identical CDR3. This sequence joins TRBV12-3 or TRBV12-4 and TRBJ1-1; D uncertain. The CDR3 covers 13 residues. Trimming stripped 3 bases from V and 1 base from J, with 6 bases between. In DNA form, the CDR3 reads TGTGCCAGCAGTTTGGGGAGGAACACTGAAGCTTTCTTT. Its protein product is CASSLGRNTEAFF.

The chain employs TRBV19 and TRBJ2-2, with 15 bases aligning to TRBD2. Trimming cost V 10 bases and J 7 bases; bases outside gene matches: 13. The CDR3 length is 17 residues. Germline CDR1 reads LNHDA; CDR2 reads SQIVND (reference sequence). This CDR3 reads CATRTSGRAYRGGELFF. CDR3 nucleotide sequence: TGTGCCACCCGGACTAGCGGGAGGGCCTACCGGGGCGGGGAGCTGTTTTTT.

The chain joins TRBV10-3 to TRBJ2-7; D uncertain. Trimming removed 10 bases from V and 0 bases from J, with 19 bases in between. The CDR3 covers 15 residues. Germline CDR1 is ENHRY and CDR2 is SYGVKD. CDR3 protein: CATPPSNHSSYEQYF. CDR3 DNA: TGTGCCACCCCTCCCAGCAACCACAGCTCCTACGAGCAGTACTTC.

The chain has TRBV30 and TRBJ1-4, with 9 bases that match TRBD1. The CDR3 runs to 14 residues. V gave up 5 bases and J gave up 8 bases; unmatched junction bases: 9. The V gene's germline CDR1 is GTSNPN and CDR2 SVGIG (reference sequence). The CDR3 sequence is CAWSTGTGHEKLFF. The DNA for the CDR3 is TGTGCCTGGTCCACCGGGACAGGGCACGAAAAACTGTTTTTT.

The J gene is TRBJ2-7, the V gene TRBV3-1 (or the pseudogene TRBV3-2), with D tentatively TRBD2 (6 bases). The V end was cut by 4 bases, the J end by 6 bases, with 22 bases between. This CDR3 has 16 residues. Germline loops: CDR1 LGHDT, CDR2 YNNKEL (reference sequence). The CDR3 spells CASSRPPGLAKAEQYF. CDR3 DNA: TGTGCCAGCAGCCGCCCACCGGGGCTAGCGAAGGCCGAGCAGTACTTC.